What follows is one T cell receptor (beta chain) and its context. The antigen is not known. Constant-segment-primed 5'RACE gave TCR alpha and TCR beta cDNA libraries with sample barcodes and UMIs. One entry per CDR3 protein, called by TCRdb with MiXCR from the 5' RACE reads. The table includes 140,000 to 150,000 distinct CDR3 sequences, roughly 24% detected once. These data belong to a study of T-cell memory formation after mild COVID-19. Study findings and constraints: Contracting clones from day 15 to 85 had balanced CD4/CD8; later expanders favoured CD4+.

The CDR3 totals 14 residues. The germline V gene encodes CDR1 SGHAT and CDR2 FQNNGV. Trimming shortened V by 0 bases and J by 5 bases, and 8 bases separated the two germline ends. Sequences were obtained from PBMCs or a T cell subset sorted from them (not recorded which). The receptor was isolated from an adult woman who had mild COVID-19 (a few samples of this study predate the infection). Cell type and time point are not known. V is TRBV11-2 and J is TRBJ2-1; tentative D call: TRBD2 (5 bases). CDR3 DNA: TGTGCCAGCAGCTTAGATCCGGGGAACAATGAGCAGTTCTTC. Residues: CASSLDPGNNEQFF.